This T cell receptor beta chain was sequenced for a study of blood T cell repertoires in COVID-19. At the level of the study: COVID-19 samples collected from the United States, Italy and Spain covered acute and convalescent phases. The cDNA or gDNA used as material had been derived from T cells, B-cell-depleted T cells, or PBMCs.

Authors' analysis steps: By means of reference gene primer amplification, nucleated cell counts were estimated. Clones were read by immunoSEQ multiplex PCR, and TCRdb kept only the in-frame ones, dropping some. The DNA was the basis for D and trimming; V, J and clone size are from that table. The sample yields around 60,000 clones, about 77% seen once. CDR1 is GTSNPN, CDR2 SVGIG, per germline (reference sequence). J lost 6 bases, V lost 2 bases, and 5 bases had no gene match. The CDR3 is 14 residues long. The TCR sequence derives from an older man with active or convalescent COVID-19. The specimen was peripheral blood. This chain uses TRBV30 with TRBJ2-7; TRBD1 matches at 12 bases. This CDR3 reads CAWSTGTGGREQYF. The CDR3 nucleotides are TGTGCCTGGAGTACCGGGACAGGGGGCCGCGAGCAGTACTTC.